Described below is a single T cell receptor (beta chain) sequence and its context. Its antigen is undetermined. Profiled with immunoSEQ multiplex PCR; TCRdb holds only in-frame clones, not every one. The profile shows approximately 150,000 clones, around 92% of them singletons. This record belongs to a study of T cell responses to AZD1222 COVID-19 vaccine. Study-wide findings and caveats: Most donors were white British, females outnumbered males, and clonal diversity was possibly underestimated. Reportedly, nearly half of unique spike TCRs recognized epitopes outside B.1.351/B.1.1.7 mutations. Spike was spanned by vaccine-associated CD4 TCRs, with dominance at 160-218 and 743-854.

The CDR3 length is 14 residues. Trimming shortened V by 6 bases and J by 4 bases, and 15 bases separated the two germline ends. CDR1 MNHEY and CDR2 SVGAGI come from the germline V gene. The chain couples TRBV6-5 to TRBJ2-5; D might be TRBD2 (7 bases). The specimen was peripheral blood, collected on day 0 of AZD1222 vaccination. The receptor was derived from an adult in good health. This CDR3 is CASRPTGRGETQYF. CDR3 DNA: TGTGCCAGCAGACCCACAGGGAGGGGAGAGACCCAGTACTTC.